Below, one T cell receptor (beta chain) is given with its context. The sample comes from a study of blood T cells in healthy people across ages. The CDR3 runs to 8 residues. Germline values: CDR1 SQVTM, CDR2 ANQGSEA. The V and J ends lost 1 base and 9 bases respectively, with 0 bases between them. Combining a sample-barcoded 5' primer with a J-beta primer mix, a second PCR ran for roughly 6 to 11 cycles. One entry per CDR3 protein, called by TCRdb with MiXCR from the 5' RACE reads. The sample gives some 920,000 distinct CDR3 sequences, roughly half of which show up once; 20% to 25% is in the top ten. The receptor's source is an older woman in good health. The V gene is TRBV29-1, the J gene TRBJ1-2, with D unclear. The sequencing sample was made of blood. This CDR3 is CSVEGYTF. The CDR3 DNA sequence: TGCAGCGTTGAAGGCTACACCTTC.